This T cell receptor (beta chain) came from a study of T cells expressing NK-cell markers. The CDR3 extends over 16 amino acids. CDR1 SGDLS and CDR2 YYNGEE come from the germline V gene. TCRdb re-called the 5' RACE reads and catalogs CDR3 proteins one per entry, DNA excluded. The repertoire table contains approximately 440,000 distinct CDR3 sequences. The sequence was obtained from a woman in her forties or fifties in good health. The chain combines TRBV9 with TRBJ2-1. Sequences were obtained from blood T cells: a sorted CD56 or NKG2C T cell subset, CD4+ or CD8+ T cells, or bulk PBMC T cells (not recorded which). The CDR3 here is CASSVVLGVSYNEQFF. Full variable domain (missing parts from reference TRBV9 and TRBJ2-1): DSGVTQTPKHLITATGQRVTLRCSPRSGDLSVYWYQQSLDQGLQFLIQYYNGEERAKGNILERFSAQQFPDLHSELNLSSLELGDSALYFCASSVVLGVSYNEQFFGPGTRLTVL.